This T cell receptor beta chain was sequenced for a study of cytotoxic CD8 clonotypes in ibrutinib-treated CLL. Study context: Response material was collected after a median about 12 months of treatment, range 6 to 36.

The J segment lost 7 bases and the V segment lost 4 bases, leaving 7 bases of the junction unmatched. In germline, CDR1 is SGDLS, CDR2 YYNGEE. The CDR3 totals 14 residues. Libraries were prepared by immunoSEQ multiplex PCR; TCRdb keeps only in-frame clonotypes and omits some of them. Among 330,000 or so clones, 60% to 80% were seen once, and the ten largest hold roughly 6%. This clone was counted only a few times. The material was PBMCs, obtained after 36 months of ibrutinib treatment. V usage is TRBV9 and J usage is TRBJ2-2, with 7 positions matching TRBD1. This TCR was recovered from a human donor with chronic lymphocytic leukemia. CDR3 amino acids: CASSPTGLHGELFF. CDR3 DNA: TGTGCCAGCAGCCCGACAGGGTTGCACGGGGAGCTGTTTTTT.